These T cell receptor beta chains were read from a single sample in a study of blood T cells in healthy people across ages. TCRdb re-called the 5' RACE reads through MiXCR, storing one row per CDR3 protein. This table holds approximately 1,700,000 distinct CDR3 sequences, 30% to 40% found once. Material: blood. The receptors were gathered from a human donor in good health. Both conserved end residues are part of each CDR3. A D gene is named only where the DNA matches it firmly. Some rows have no size entry. The others give once, few or many, or a class for an expanded clone.

TRBV29-1	TRBD2	few	TRBJ2-5	TGCAGCGTTGCCACGGCGGGGGTCTGGGAGACCCAGTACTTC	CSVATAGVWETQYF
TRBV18	-	-	TRBJ2-7	TGTGCCAGCTCACCTTCTACAGGGACCTACGAGCAGTACTTC	CASSPSTGTYEQYF
TRBV4-1	-	-	TRBJ2-3	TGCGCCAGCAGCCAAGACGGACATAGGAGGGTATCAGATACGCAGTATTTT	CASSQDGHRRVSDTQYF
TRBV15	-	-	TRBJ1-3	TGTGCCACCAGCATTACCGTGCCACAGGCTGGAAACACCATATATTTT	CATSITVPQAGNTIYF
TRBV7-9	-	few	TRBJ2-1	TGTGCCAGCAGCTTCGGAGGGGGAGGATATGAGCAGTTCTTC	CASSFGGGGYEQFF
TRBV7-2	TRBD2	-	TRBJ2-7	TGTGCCAGCAGCTTCTCCGGGACTATCTACGAGCAGTACTTC	CASSFSGTIYEQYF
TRBV28	-	-	TRBJ2-1	TGTGCCAGCAGTTTATTCATCAGGGATGGGGGCACCTACAATGAGCAGTTCTTC	CASSLFIRDGGTYNEQFF
TRBV20-1	TRBD1	once	TRBJ2-7	TGCAGTGCTAGACCGGCCGGGACAGGGGACCCATGGCAGTACTTC	CSARPAGTGDPWQYF
TRBV29-1	-	-	TRBJ1-2	TGCAGCGTTGAACTGGGGGCAGACTCTGGCTACACCTTC	CSVELGADSGYTF
TRBV6-5	-	-	TRBJ2-3	TGTGCCAGCAAACGACTTAGCACAGATACGCAGTATTTT	CASKRLSTDTQYF
TRBV7-2	TRBD2	once	TRBJ2-7	TGTGCCAGCAGCTTAGCGCGGGGACTAGCGGTTCGAACCTACGAGCAGTACTTC	CASSLARGLAVRTYEQYF
TRBV20-1	-	-	TRBJ2-1	TGCAGCGCTTCAGGCCGGGACTTTACCTACAATGAGCAGTTCTTC	CSASGRDFTYNEQFF
TRBV11-2	TRBD1	-	TRBJ2-3	TGTGCCAGCAGCCTCCGACAGGGTGCTTTTACAGATACGCAGTATTTT	CASSLRQGAFTDTQYF
TRBV15	-	few	TRBJ1-2	TGTGCCACCAGCAGAGAAACCCAAGACCCCAAGGGCTACACCTTC	CATSRETQDPKGYTF
TRBV29-1	TRBD1	-	TRBJ2-2	TGCAGCGTTGTTTCGCAGGGGGCCGGGGAGCTGTTTTTT	CSVVSQGAGELFF
TRBV20-1	-	once	TRBJ1-5	TGCAGTGCTAGAGATCGGAGGGGACCGCCCGATCAGCCCCAGCATTTT	CSARDRRGPPDQPQHF
TRBV12-3/TRBV12-4	-	few	TRBJ2-2	TGTGCCAGCACCGAGAACACCGGGGAGCTGTTTTTT	CASTENTGELFF
TRBV24-1	-	few	TRBJ2-7	TGTGCCACCAGTGATTGGCGCCCGGGGGCGGGCTACGAGCAGTACTTC	CATSDWRPGAGYEQYF
TRBV12-3/TRBV12-4	-	few	TRBJ1-2	TGTGCCAGCAGTTTCACCTTAGTTTACCGGTCTAATGGCTACACCTTC	CASSFTLVYRSNGYTF
TRBV6-5	-	-	TRBJ1-2	TGTGCCAGCAGTTACTCTCGGCAGGGAGGCTTCGAAAGGAGGTATAACTATGGCTACACCTTC	CASSYSRQGGFERRYNYGYTF
TRBV5-1	TRBD2	-	TRBJ2-7	TGCGCCAGCTCAAGACTAGCGGGGGGGAGGACCTACGAGCAGTACTTC	CASSRLAGGRTYEQYF
TRBV7-8	TRBD2	few	TRBJ2-1	TGTGCCAGCAGCTCCCCCGGGACTAGCGGATACAATGAGCAGTTCTTC	CASSSPGTSGYNEQFF